This entry is about one TCR beta chain. This clonotype was found many times. This clone's antigen is unknown. The input lacks base qualities; no much larger clone sits a single base away. The V end loses 5 bases and the J end loses 0 bases, and a stretch of 14 bases separates them. From the cysteine through the phenylalanine, the CDR3 covers 16 amino acids. The DNA shown is the 48-base CDR3, in frame from base 1. The CDR1 and CDR2 encoded by the germline V gene are SGHTA and FQGNSA. Library generation was performed with 5' RACE. TCRdb names NextSeq 500 as the instrument used. To allow correction of PCR and sequencing errors, the TCR library protocol tagged every TCR cDNA molecule with a unique molecular identifier. The original pipeline was this. Decombinator tools were used for TCR identification, UMI-based error correction and CDR3 extraction. TCRs above a frequency of 2 per 1,000, corresponding to the top 1% of the tumor frequency distribution, were defined as expanded. Expanded tumor TCRs statistically deemed absent (corrected P<0.05) from at least one tumor region were classed as regional, and all other expanded tumor TCRs were classed as ubiquitous. Rényi diversity was computed with the R vegan package after subsampling each repertoire 100 times to 5,000 TCRs. CDR3 similarity networks were built from amino acid triplet string-kernel similarity, connecting CDR3s with pairwise similarity above 0.82. Clones were called with MiXCR by TCRdb after fastp trimmed the public reads at Q25, and only in-frame beta chains were retained. Rows with one shared CDR3 protein collapse into an entry with the most common genes and DNA. TCRdb's processing, not the authors' own work, is the source of the V and J calls. The table for this sample lists about 3,900 distinct CDR3 sequences; 4.1% of them were counted only once. 51% of the sample goes to the ten largest clones.

The time point tag for this specimen amounts to: sample taken at primary tumor resection. Samples were obtained from about 75 patients with early-stage, untreated non-small cell lung cancer from the lung TRACERx cohort. Without any cell sorting, TCR sequencing was performed on whole RNA extracted either from tumor and nontumor lung tissue or from cryopreserved PBMC samples. A patient was chosen for TCR sequencing only when enough RNA was available from at least two tumor regions. Tumor and adjacent nontumor lung specimens were reviewed by a lung pathologist before selection. This specimen comes from a study of spatial heterogeneity in lung cancer (dated by TCRdb to between 2018 and 2021). Regarding the complete study: Beta-chain transcripts were consistently detected in greater numbers than alpha-chain transcripts, which likely reflected higher beta-chain transcript abundance. In non-small cell lung cancer, the study made a quantitative comparison of TCR alpha and beta repertoires among multiple tumor regions, matched nontumor lung and blood. In tumor regions, TCR transcript counts showed a strong correlation with a T cell transcriptional module score derived from matched bulk RNA-seq. In the raw uncorrected reads, each unique combination of TCR and UMI appeared on average more than ten times. Both alpha and beta chains were TCR-sequenced in approximately 200 tumor regions, under 80 matched nontumor lung samples and more than 50 PBMC samples obtained at surgery. Nonsynonymous mutation counts, determined by whole-exome sequencing of tumor tissue, were related to TCR repertoire features. Study-level results and caveats: Counts of ubiquitous and regional expanded TCRs were found to correlate with counts of ubiquitous and regional nonsynonymous mutations, respectively. The tumor nonsynonymous mutation count correlated with the number of expanded alpha and beta TCRs within the tumor. Confirming at a functional level the hypothesis that regional TCRs recognize regional mutations was considered to require additional single-cell paired TCR alpha and beta sequencing. TCR-seq coverage of tumor T cells was estimated to be only around 7% for alpha chains and more than 11% for beta chains.

The TCR comes from a male donor with early-stage non-small cell lung cancer. The input for sequencing was lung tumor tissue, taken at surgery. The rearrangement combines TRBV7-2 with TRBJ1-5; a tentative D call is TRBD1 (5 bases match). The CDR3 reads as follows: CASSPAGGYSNQPQHF. Here is the DNA: TGTGCCAGCAGCCCGGCCGGGGGGTATAGCAATCAGCCCCAGCATTTT.